Listed below are T cell receptor beta chains from one sample, sequenced in a study of T-cell reconstitution after alpha-beta-depleted transplantation in children. TCRdb independently ran MiXCR on the PCR reads; one entry per CDR3 protein. The profile shows under 450,000 distinct CDR3 sequences, 16% of them singletons. The material sequenced was PBMCs, mostly from graft donor cells, taken 360 days after TCRalphabeta/CD19-depleted stem cell transplant. The receptors derive from a boy younger than two who had a stem cell transplant for Wiskott-Aldrich syndrome, so the T cells may come from the graft donor. Each CDR3 is given with its conserved first and last residue. D genes are given only for firm matches. Size is stated for part of the rows, as once, few or many counts, or as a class when the clone is expanded.

J	V	D	size	CDR3	DNA
TRBJ2-7	TRBV20-1	TRBD1	few	CSAGSPWTGISYEQYF	TGCAGTGCTGGATCCCCGTGGACAGGCATCTCCTACGAGCAGTACTTC
TRBJ2-1	TRBV10-3	NA	few	CAISDTSGRYNEQFF	TGTGCCATCAGTGACACTTCAGGGAGATACAATGAGCAGTTCTTC
TRBJ2-1	TRBV12-3/TRBV12-4	NA	few	CASTADRFIYNEQFF	TGTGCCAGCACTGCAGACAGGTTCATTTACAATGAGCAGTTCTTC
TRBJ2-4	TRBV29-1	NA	many	CSVISELAKNIQYF	TGCAGCGTTATCTCGGAGTTGGCCAAAAACATTCAGTACTTC
TRBJ1-2	TRBV6-6	NA	NA	CASIMGNYGYTF	TGTGCCAGCATAATGGGGAACTATGGCTACACCTTC
TRBJ1-2	TRBV10-3	NA	NA	CAISLGLHGYTF	TGTGCCATCAGTCTCGGATTGCATGGCTACACCTTC
TRBJ2-2	TRBV7-2	TRBD2	NA	CASSLPGLATGELFF	TGTGCCAGCAGCTTACCGGGACTAGCGACCGGGGAGCTGTTTTTT
TRBJ2-7	TRBV18	NA	few	CASSPPSKGLNYEQYF	TGTGCCAGCTCACCACCTTCGAAGGGCCTTAACTACGAGCAGTACTTC
TRBJ2-3	TRBV20-1	TRBD1	many	CSARDYRGFITDTQYF	TGCAGTGCTAGAGATTACAGGGGGTTTATTACAGATACGCAGTATTTT
TRBJ2-5	TRBV7-9	NA	NA	CASSFWQGEGVAQYF	TGTGCCAGCAGCTTTTGGCAGGGCGAGGGGGTGGCCCAGTACTTC
TRBJ2-2	TRBV5-1	TRBD1	few	CASSLPGTGNTGELFF	TGCGCCAGCAGCCTTCCCGGGACAGGGAACACCGGGGAGCTGTTTTTT
TRBJ2-7	TRBV29-1	NA	few	CSVSGPPYEQYF	TGCAGCGTCTCTGGACCGCCCTACGAGCAGTACTTC
TRBJ2-5	TRBV29-1	NA	NA	CSVVGERSWRETQYF	TGCAGCGTTGTAGGAGAGAGGTCCTGGAGGGAGACCCAGTACTTC
TRBJ2-7	TRBV5-1	NA	NA	CASSHRDPSYEQYF	TGCGCCAGCAGCCACCGGGACCCTAGTTACGAGCAGTACTTC
TRBJ2-7	TRBV12-3/TRBV12-4	TRBD1	few	CASSPLDRGYTYEQYF	TGTGCCAGCAGTCCACTTGACAGGGGGTATACCTACGAGCAGTACTTC
TRBJ2-1	TRBV19	NA	NA	CASRAGRGRYNEQFF	TGTGCCAGTAGGGCAGGTCGGGGGCGCTACAATGAGCAGTTCTTC
TRBJ2-7	TRBV5-1	NA	few	CASSLGVAVYEQYF	TGCGCCAGCAGCTTGGGTGTTGCGGTTTACGAGCAGTACTTC
TRBJ2-3	TRBV5-1	NA	NA	CASSPGSATDTQYF	TGCGCCAGCAGCCCCGGGAGCGCGACAGATACGCAGTATTTT
TRBJ2-5	TRBV13	TRBD2	few	CASSLSGDQETQYF	TGTGCCAGCAGTCTTAGCGGGGACCAAGAGACCCAGTACTTC
TRBJ2-4	TRBV7-2	NA	NA	CASSLTRTGRDIQYF	TGTGCCAGCAGCTTAACCCGGACAGGGAGGGACATTCAGTACTTC
TRBJ2-7	TRBV3-1	NA	few	CASSQRGRLRTYEQYF	TGTGCCAGCAGCCAGCGGGGCCGACTTAGGACCTACGAGCAGTACTTC
TRBJ2-3	TRBV3-1	NA	once	CAITTLLRADYSTDTQYF	TGTGCCATCACCACCCTCCTGCGGGCGGATTATAGCACAGATACGCAGTATTTT
TRBJ2-5	TRBV30	TRBD2	NA	CAGKAGVGTQYF	TGTGCCGGAAAAGCGGGAGTTGGGACCCAGTACTTC
TRBJ2-2	TRBV24-1	NA	few	CATSDAGTKNTGELFF	TGTGCCACCAGCGACGCCGGGACAAAGAACACCGGGGAGCTGTTTTTT
TRBJ2-5	TRBV29-1	NA	NA	CSVERGAGETQYF	TGCAGCGTTGAAAGGGGGGCCGGTGAGACCCAGTACTTC
TRBJ2-2	TRBV12-3/TRBV12-4	NA	many	CATGRMTGELFF	TGTGCCACCGGCCGAATGACCGGGGAGCTGTTTTTT
TRBJ2-1	TRBV9	TRBD1	few	CASSVAGGLQFF	TGTGCCAGCAGCGTAGCAGGGGGCCTGCAGTTCTTC
TRBJ2-2	TRBV5-1	TRBD1	few	CASSSRQGATGELFF	TGCGCCAGCAGCTCGAGACAGGGGGCGACCGGGGAGCTGTTTTTT
TRBJ2-4	TRBV5-1	NA	NA	CASSLAGGIAKNIQYF	TGCGCCAGCAGCTTGGCCGGTGGAATCGCCAAAAACATTCAGTACTTC
TRBJ1-4	TRBV5-6	NA	NA	CASSSLPGPVNEKLFF	TGTGCCAGCAGCTCCTTGCCCGGACCAGTTAATGAAAAACTGTTTTTT
TRBJ1-4	TRBV20-1	NA	NA	CSASEGWEKLFF	TGCAGTGCGAGTGAAGGGTGGGAAAAACTGTTTTTT
TRBJ2-2	TRBV9	TRBD2	NA	CASSVGDYNTGELFF	TGTGCCAGCAGCGTAGGGGACTATAACACCGGGGAGCTGTTTTTT
TRBJ2-7	TRBV7-9	TRBD2	NA	CASTSGGAAYEQYF	TGTGCCAGCACCTCGGGGGGGGCCGCATACGAGCAGTACTTC
TRBJ2-2	TRBV5-1	TRBD1	few	CASSWVSGTGNTGELFF	TGCGCCAGCAGCTGGGTTTCCGGGACAGGGAACACCGGGGAGCTGTTTTTT
TRBJ2-3	TRBV5-1	TRBD2	NA	CASSLALAEDTQYF	TGCGCCAGCAGCTTGGCACTAGCGGAAGATACGCAGTATTTT
TRBJ2-1	TRBV6-1	TRBD2	few	CASSELAGGHNEQFF	TGTGCCAGCAGTGAATTAGCGGGGGGTCACAATGAGCAGTTCTTC
TRBJ2-7	TRBV10-3	NA	NA	CAISRVSYEQYF	TGTGCCATCAGCAGGGTTTCCTACGAGCAGTACTTC
TRBJ2-1	TRBV29-1	NA	few	CSVGRTGGAYNEQFF	TGCAGCGTTGGCCGGACAGGCGGGGCATACAATGAGCAGTTCTTC
TRBJ2-7	TRBV6-1	NA	once	CASSDQGDEQYF	TGTGCCAGCAGCGACCAAGGGGACGAGCAGTACTTC
TRBJ2-7	TRBV7-6	NA	few	CASSLVQGGYEQYF	TGTGCCAGCAGCTTAGTACAGGGTGGCTACGAGCAGTACTTC
TRBJ2-3	TRBV5-1	NA	NA	CASSSTGATDTQYF	TGCGCCAGCAGCTCCACGGGGGCAACAGATACGCAGTATTTT
TRBJ1-1	TRBV7-9	NA	few	CASSFLLREKTEAFF	TGTGCCAGCAGCTTCTTGTTGCGGGAAAAGACTGAAGCTTTCTTT
TRBJ2-7	TRBV20-1	TRBD2	few	CSALSGRLAYEQYF	TGCAGTGCCCTTAGCGGGAGGCTTGCTTACGAGCAGTACTTC
TRBJ2-3	TRBV4-3	NA	few	CASSQAGVSTDTQYF	TGCGCCAGCAGCCAAGCAGGGGTTAGCACAGATACGCAGTATTTT
TRBJ2-3	TRBV24-1	NA	NA	CATSDLPIGSLGADTQYF	TGTGCCACCAGTGATTTGCCGATCGGGAGCTTGGGAGCAGATACGCAGTATTTT
TRBJ2-6	TRBV24-1	NA	NA	CATSGTGANVLTF	TGTGCCACCAGTGGTACTGGGGCCAACGTCCTGACTTTC
TRBJ1-1	TRBV18	NA	NA	CASSPRGTATEAFF	TGTGCCAGCTCACCTCGGGGGACTGCCACTGAAGCTTTCTTT
TRBJ2-3	TRBV5-1	NA	few	CASSPLRYPRDTQYF	TGCGCCAGCAGCCCACTTAGGTACCCGAGAGATACGCAGTATTTT